This TCR beta chain was captured by sequencing in a study of regulatory T cells in long-lasting Graves disease. The CDR3 length is 13 residues. Germline V gene sequence: CDR1 MNHEY, CDR2 SMNVEV (reference sequence). Trimming removed 3 bases from V and 7 bases from J, with 7 bases in between. Researchers made TCR beta libraries by using iRepertoire HTBI primers and running Arm-PCR on CDR3 regions. TCRdb analysed the multiplex PCR reads with MiXCR anew, one entry per CDR3 protein. The sample yields roughly 430,000 distinct CDR3 sequences, roughly 23% seen once. Sample time point: persistent/refractory GD, antithyroid drugs over 5 years with positive TRAb. Isolated PBMC RNA provided the starting material for the TCR library.

This receptor was taken from a female donor with Graves disease. Here the sequenced sample was peripheral blood mononuclear cells (PBMCs), taken when the disease was refractory, from a patient treated with antithyroid drugs. The rearrangement uses TRBV27 and TRBJ1-6; possibly TRBD1 for D (6 bases). CDR3 region: CASSLRGNSPLHF. The DNA for the CDR3 is TGTGCCAGCAGTTTGAGGGGGAATTCACCCCTCCACTTT.